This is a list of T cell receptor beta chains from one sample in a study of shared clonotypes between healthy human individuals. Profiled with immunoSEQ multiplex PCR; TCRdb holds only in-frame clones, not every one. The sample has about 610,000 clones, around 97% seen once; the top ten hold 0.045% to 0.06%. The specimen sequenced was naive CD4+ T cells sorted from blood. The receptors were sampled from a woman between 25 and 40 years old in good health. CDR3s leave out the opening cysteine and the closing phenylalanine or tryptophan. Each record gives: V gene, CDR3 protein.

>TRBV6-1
ASSAVDLGTEAF
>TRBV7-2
ASSLALAGGRREGTQY
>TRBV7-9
ASSSQVAGEGETQY
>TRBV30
AWRTPEGDEQY
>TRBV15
ATSRARVSEAF
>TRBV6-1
ASEDGVGNTIY
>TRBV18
ASSRQVDEKLF
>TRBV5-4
ASSRGGTRTDTQY
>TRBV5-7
ASSPPPVGRGNYGYT
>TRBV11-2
ASSWTGDGYEQY
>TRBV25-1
ASSLGGGGPNYGYT
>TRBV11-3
ASSLGTFNTGELF
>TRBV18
ASSFFSGRENTGELF
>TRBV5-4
ASSLASGSQRYEQY
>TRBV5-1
ASREGAGETQY
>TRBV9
ASSHDNEQF
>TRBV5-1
ASSIIAGAVHEQY
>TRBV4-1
ASSGGARNTEAF
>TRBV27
ASTPAGLARNEQF
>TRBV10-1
ASSEGFQDTGELF
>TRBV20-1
SAAASEQY